Presented here are 32 T cell receptor beta chains from one specimen sequenced in a study of somatic mutations in cytotoxic T cells in rheumatoid arthritis. Repertoires were generated with immunoSEQ multiplex PCR, while TCRdb's copy carries only in-frame clones and drops some. Of some 7,000 clones in the sample, 74% were seen once. The sequenced sample was CD8+ T cells sorted from blood. All receptors derive from an adult with rheumatoid arthritis.

V gene TRBV13 combines with J gene TRBJ1-4; the match to TRBD1 covers 10 bases. V shed 0 bases and J 6 bases; nucleotides not matched to a gene: 1. Germline-derived CDR1 and CDR2 are PRHDT and FYEKMQ (reference sequence). This CDR3 is 15 amino acids long. This chain's CDR3 is CASSLGGQGDEKLFF. CDR3 DNA: TGTGCCAGCAGCTTAGGCGGACAGGGGGATGAAAAACTGTTTTTT. Looking up the rest from reference TRBV13 and TRBJ1-4 gives the full variable domain: AAGVIQSPRHLIKEKRETATLKCYPIPRHDTVYWYQQGPGQDPQFLISFYEKMQSDKGSIPDRFSAQQFSDYHSELNMSSLELGDSALYFCASSLGGQGDEKLFFGSGTQLSVL.

Concerning this clone itself: Other DNA sequences of this sample code for an identical CDR3. The chain recombines TRBV11-2 with TRBJ1-1; unclear D gene. With 5 bases removed from V and 2 bases from J, the gap between germline ends came to 9 bases. This CDR3 contains 13 residues. The germline V gene has CDR1 SGHAT and CDR2 FQNNGV. The CDR3 sequence is CASSLGSNTEAFF. CDR3 coding DNA: TGTGCCAGCAGCCTCGGCTCCAACACTGAAGCTTTCTTT.

In nucleotides, the CDR3 is TGTGCCAGCAGCTTAGTAAACAGGGCCTATAATTCACCCCTCCACTTT. Residues: CASSLVNRAYNSPLHF. V is TRBV5-6 and J is TRBJ1-6; a possible D gene is TRBD1 (6 bases). Germline-derived CDR1 and CDR2 are SGHDT and YYEEEE. The length of the CDR3 is 16 residues. V shed 2 bases and J shed 2 bases, with 11 bases lying between them.

The rearrangement uses TRBV7-9 and TRBJ2-5; unclear D gene. Germline V lookup: CDR1 SEHNR, CDR2 FQNEAQ (reference sequence). V was pared by 0 bases and J by 0 bases, with 5 bases between. There are 14 residues in the CDR3. The CDR3 is CASSLARYQETQYF. The CDR3 bases are TGTGCCAGCAGCTTAGCGCGGTACCAAGAGACCCAGTACTTC.

This clone has more than one count but fewer than ten. The rearrangement joins TRBV19 to TRBJ2-6, with a tentative D call TRBD2 (5 bases). Between the trimmed V and J ends, which lost 5 bases and 0 bases, there was a span of 17 bases. The V gene's germline CDR1 is LNHDA and CDR2 SQIVND (reference sequence). CDR3 length: 18 residues. The CDR3 DNA reads TGTGCCAGTAGTCCTCGGGCGGGCTTTATCTCTGGGGCCAACGTCCTGACTTTC. This gives the protein CASSPRAGFISGANVLTF.

This clone came up a few times. CDR3 sequence reads: CASSERGGNQPQHF. Written as DNA, the CDR3 is TGTGCCAGCAGTGAACGGGGGGGCAATCAGCCCCAGCATTTT. J is TRBJ1-5 and V is TRBV2; D is possibly TRBD1 (5 bases). CDR3 size: 14 residues. The germline CDR1 and CDR2 sequences are SNHLY and FYNNEI. V lost 2 bases and J 2 bases, leaving 7 bases between the germline ends.

This clone was detected a few times. The gene calls are TRBV9 and TRBJ1-5; D not certain. Germline CDR1 is SGDLS and CDR2 is YYNGEE. This CDR3 is 14 amino acids long. V was clipped by 7 bases and J by 0 bases, with 11 bases between them. The CDR3 loop reads CASSTADSNQPQHF. In nucleotides, the CDR3 is TGTGCCAGCTCAACTGCTGATAGCAATCAGCCCCAGCATTTT.

The rearrangement joins TRBV4-3 to TRBJ1-5, with D hard to call. V lost 1 base to trimming and J lost 8 bases, with 12 bases between them. The CDR3 spans 14 residues. CDR1 and CDR2 (germline): LGHNA, YSLEER. The CDR3 coding sequence is TGCGCCAGCAGCCAAGGGGCAGAGACGAAGCCCCAGCATTTT. It codes for CASSQGAETKPQHF.

This clone was picked up one time. The genes are TRBV6-5 and TRBJ2-7; the D is unclear. The germline V gene encodes CDR1 MNHEY and CDR2 SVGAGI. V shed 1 base and J shed 0 bases, with 10 bases lying between them. The CDR3 runs 15 residues. For the CDR3, the DNA is TGTGCCAGCAGTTACTTTTCGTTAAGCTCCTACGAGCAGTACTTC. Residues: CASSYFSLSSYEQYF.

This clone was seen only a few times. The V and J genes are TRBV7-9 and TRBJ2-7; D remains unclear. V lost 1 base, J lost 7 bases, and 8 bases lay in between. Germline CDR1 reads SEHNR; CDR2 reads FQNEAQ (reference sequence). The CDR3 is 12 amino acids. CDR3 nucleotide sequence: TGTGCCAGCAGCTTAGAGGTCGGGGAGCAGTACTTC. Its translation: CASSLEVGEQYF.

The chain combines TRBV4-3 with TRBJ1-4; 9 nucleotides align to TRBD1. J gave up 8 bases and V 1 base, and 23 bases lay outside the gene matches. The CDR3 is 21 residues long. CDR1 is LGHNA and CDR2 is YSLEER in the germline V gene. CDR3 in amino acids: CASSQAALLGTGINDREKLFF. The CDR3 DNA is TGCGCCAGCAGCCAAGCAGCCCTTCTGGGGACAGGGATTAATGATAGGGAAAAACTGTTTTTT.

The chain couples TRBV27 to TRBJ1-5; D remains unclear. V was shortened by 6 bases and J by 2 bases, with 20 bases between the two germline ends. Germline V gene lookup returns CDR1 MNHEY and CDR2 SMNVEV (reference sequence). The CDR3 has 17 amino acids. CDR3 protein: CASRSIVVGMGNQPQHF. The CDR3 nucleotides are TGTGCCAGCAGATCAATCGTAGTCGGTATGGGCAATCAGCCCCAGCATTTT.

This clone was observed a single time. V and J are TRBV19 and TRBJ1-1, with TRBD1 matching 11 bases. The CDR3 length is 18 residues. Germline loops: CDR1 LNHDA, CDR2 SQIVND (reference sequence). With V trimmed by 6 bases and J by 3 bases, 15 bases remained unmatched. The CDR3 DNA sequence: TGTGCCAGTAGCCTATCCCGGACAGGGGGCAAGTTGGACACTGAAGCTTTCTTT. Encoded protein: CASSLSRTGGKLDTEAFF.

CDR3 protein: CASSPTQLGAEQYF. CDR3 in DNA: TGTGCCAGCAGCCCCACCCAACTGGGGGCCGAGCAGTACTTC. This chain joins TRBV11-2 and TRBJ2-7; D is perhaps TRBD1 (6 bases). The V end was cut by 5 bases, the J end by 6 bases, with 17 bases between. CDR1 and CDR2 (germline): SGHAT, FQNNGV. The CDR3 extends over 14 amino acids.

The V gene is TRBV27, the J gene TRBJ1-1; no clear D gene. V was cut by 3 bases and J by 2 bases, with 10 bases left in between. This CDR3 spans 14 amino acids. In germline, CDR1 is MNHEY, CDR2 SMNVEV (reference sequence). The chain's CDR3 is CASSFGAFNTEAFF. CDR3 sequence (DNA): TGTGCCAGCAGTTTTGGAGCATTTAACACTGAAGCTTTCTTT.

The chain links TRBV6-1 to TRBJ1-1, with a possible D match to TRBD1 (5 bases). Trimming took off 3 bases at V and 2 bases at J, with 13 bases between the two ends. CDR1 and CDR2 (germline): MNHNS, SASEGT. The CDR3 loop spans 15 amino acids. CDR3 nucleotide sequence: TGTGCCAGCAGTGAGTATCGGGGGGTAAACACTGAAGCTTTCTTT. Protein product: CASSEYRGVNTEAFF.

The rearrangement links TRBV4-1 to TRBJ1-1, with D perhaps matching TRBD1 (5 bases). Germline V CDR1 and CDR2: MGHRA, YSYEKL. This CDR3 has 13 residues. The V and J ends lost 4 bases and 6 bases respectively, with 12 bases between them. CDR3 amino acids: CASSPSGTAEAFF. In DNA form, the CDR3 reads TGCGCCAGCAGCCCATCAGGGACCGCTGAAGCTTTCTTT.

This chain joins TRBV5-1 and TRBJ2-7; D unclear. V lost 4 bases, J lost 0 bases, and 2 bases lay in between. The CDR3 sequence is 11 residues long. The V gene's germline CDR1 is SGHRS and CDR2 YFSETQ. The CDR3, as DNA: TGCGCCAGCAGCCCCTCCTACGAGCAGTACTTC. Translation: CASSPSYEQYF.

The chain couples TRBV27 to TRBJ2-3; 10 nucleotides align to TRBD2. The CDR3 sequence is 16 residues long. CDR1 is MNHEY, CDR2 SMNVEV, per germline (reference sequence). Trimming removed 3 bases from V and 1 base from J; junction bases left unmatched: 4. The CDR3 coding sequence is TGTGCCAGCAGTTTTATTGGGACTAGCGGCACAGATACGCAGTATTTT. Protein sequence: CASSFIGTSGTDTQYF.

The chain links TRBV6-1 to TRBJ2-6; D is unclear. Trimming left V 1 base short and J 2 bases short, with 12 bases between. This CDR3 is built from 17 residues. Germline CDR1 reads MNHNS; CDR2 reads SASEGT. The DNA of the CDR3 is TGTGCCAGCAGTGAAGAGGCCTCAGCTACTGGGGCCAACGTCCTGACTTTC. It yields the protein CASSEEASATGANVLTF.

The chain uses TRBV11-3 and TRBJ2-7; a possible D gene is TRBD2 (6 bases). Germline V gives CDR1 SGHNT, CDR2 YENEEA. The V and J ends lost 5 bases and 5 bases respectively, with 16 bases between them. The CDR3 sequence is 14 residues long. The CDR3 region has the DNA TGTGCCAGCAGCACGCGGGACTCCCCCCACGAGCAGTACTTC. Amino acids: CASSTRDSPHEQYF.

The rearrangement joins TRBV5-4 to TRBJ2-1; TRBD2 agrees at 10 bases. With 2 bases clipped from V and 8 bases from J, the junction kept 4 bases outside the gene matches. CDR3 length equals 14 residues. The germline CDR1 and CDR2 sequences are SGHNT and YYREEE (reference sequence). CDR3 in amino acids: CASSFGLADDEQFF. CDR3 DNA: TGTGCCAGCAGCTTCGGACTAGCGGATGATGAGCAGTTCTTC.

This clone was observed once. This chain joins TRBV27 and TRBJ2-7; D possibly uses TRBD1 or TRBD2 (6 bases each). The CDR3 is 16 amino acids. The V gene lost 5 bases and the J gene lost 2 bases, with 19 bases spanning the gap. Germline CDR1 MNHEY, CDR2 SMNVEV (reference sequence). CDR3 amino acids: CASSPRGGGRTYEQYF. The CDR3 bases are TGTGCCAGCAGTCCCCGAGGAGGGGGAAGGACCTACGAGCAGTACTTC.

This chain connects TRBV13 to TRBJ2-7, with 14 nucleotides matching TRBD2. The CDR3 length is 18 residues. Germline V gene lookup returns CDR1 PRHDT and CDR2 FYEKMQ (reference sequence). V shed 4 bases and J 4 bases; nucleotides not matched to a gene: 12. CDR3 coding DNA: TGTGCCAGCAGCTCTAAGGGGACTAGCGGGAGAGTTGTGTACGAGCAGTACTTC. This sequence encodes CASSSKGTSGRVVYEQYF.

The chain is built from TRBV13 and TRBJ2-5; unclear D gene. Germline V gives CDR1 PRHDT, CDR2 FYEKMQ (reference sequence). Trimming cost V 3 bases and J 5 bases, with 4 bases left between them. This CDR3 is built from 11 residues. Here the CDR3 reads CASSFGETQYF. The CDR3 coding sequence is TGTGCCAGCAGCTTTGGGGAGACCCAGTACTTC.

This rearrangement joins TRBV11-2 to TRBJ1-3; 7 bases are a match to TRBD1. Germline trimming cut 7 bases from V and 6 bases from J; bases unmatched to any gene: 12. Germline CDR1 SGHAT, CDR2 FQNNGV. CDR3 length equals 15 residues. The CDR3 DNA is TGTGCCAGCATGCATTCAGGGGGGAAGGAAAACACCATATATTTT. Translating it yields CASMHSGGKENTIYF.

The CDR3 nucleotides are TGTGCCAGCAGTGACAAAGCGGGAGGGGGAGATACGCAGTATTTT. Its translation is CASSDKAGGGDTQYF. The chain recombines TRBV6-4 with TRBJ2-3; 10 bases agree with TRBD2. The germline CDR1 and CDR2 sequences are MRHNA and SNTAGT. The CDR3 extends over 15 amino acids. Trimming at V came to 2 bases and at J to 5 bases, leaving 4 bases not matched to a gene.

The rearrangement links TRBV28 to TRBJ2-7; D possibly corresponds to TRBD1 (6 bases). Germline CDR1 MDHEN, CDR2 SYDVKM. The CDR3 has 16 amino acids. V was pared by 4 bases and J by 3 bases, with 19 bases between. This CDR3 reads CASSSNQHGQIYEQYF. CDR3 nucleotide sequence: TGTGCCAGCAGTTCAAACCAACACGGACAGATCTACGAGCAGTACTTC.

The chain links TRBV5-5 to TRBJ2-1; D tentatively reads TRBD1 or TRBD2 (5 bases each). The CDR3 contains 12 residues. CDR1 and CDR2 (germline): SGHKS, YYEKEE (reference sequence). The germline V and J ends were trimmed by 3 bases and 8 bases, with 9 bases remaining between them. The CDR3 here is CASSWGTDEQFF. The CDR3 nucleotides are TGTGCCAGCAGCTGGGGGACGGATGAGCAGTTCTTC.

The rearrangement links TRBV19 to TRBJ1-1; D perhaps matches TRBD1 (5 bases). Germline V gives CDR1 LNHDA, CDR2 SQIVND (reference sequence). This CDR3 is built from 14 residues. Trimming removed 5 bases at V and 3 bases at J, with 13 bases between. The CDR3 region has the DNA TGTGCCAGTAGTCTCGGGACTTATTACACTGAAGCTTTCTTT. Translation: CASSLGTYYTEAFF.

This chain links TRBV5-1 with TRBJ2-7; 10 nucleotides align to TRBD2. Per germline, CDR1 SGHRS and CDR2 YFSETQ. Unmatched junction bases numbered 9, after V lost 0 bases and J lost 6 bases. This CDR3 comprises 16 residues. The CDR3 bases are TGCGCCAGCAGCTTGGCCCCCAGCGGGAGGGCTACCGAGCAGTACTTC. Residues: CASSLAPSGRATEQYF. The full variable domain, its missing parts supplied by reference TRBV5-1 and TRBJ2-7, is KAGVTQTPRYLIKTRGQQVTLSCSPISGHRSVSWYQQTPGQGLQFLFEYFSETQRNKGNFPGRFSGRQFSNSRSEMNVSTLELGDSALYLCASSLAPSGRATEQYFGPGTRLTVT.

The chain is built from TRBV28 and TRBJ1-4; D is uncertain. CDR1 and CDR2 (germline): MDHEN, SYDVKM. The CDR3 totals 15 residues. Trimming left V 1 base short and J 1 base short, with 7 bases between. For the CDR3, the DNA is TGTGCCAGCAGTTTATACGGAGGAACTAATGAAAAACTGTTTTTT. Translating it yields CASSLYGGTNEKLFF. Combining the CDR3 with reference TRBV28 and TRBJ1-4 gives the whole variable domain DVKVTQSSRYLVKRTGEKVFLECVQDMDHENMFWYRQDPGLGLRLIYFSYDVKMKEKGDIPEGYSVSREKKERFSLILESASTNQTSMYLCASSLYGGTNEKLFFGSGTQLSVL.